A selection of T cell receptor beta chains follows, all from one sample in a study of blood T cell repertoires in COVID-19. Only in-frame clones appear in the TCRdb table, and some are missing; sequencing was by immunoSEQ multiplex PCR. This sample carries some 250,000 clones, approximately 84% of them seen once, and the ten largest clones take 2.5% to 3.5%. The source material was peripheral blood. These receptors were obtained from a woman in her thirties who had recovered from COVID-19. CDR3s include the opening cysteine and the closing phenylalanine or tryptophan. D genes are given only for firm matches. Some rows mark clone size as missing; the rest say once, few, many or name a class of expanded clone.

v_gene: TRBV4-2
d_gene: TRBD2
len: 17
abundance: few
j_gene: TRBJ2-1
CDR3nt: TGTGCCAGCAGCCAGGGAGACACTAGCGGGGGGCACAATGAGCAGTTCTTC
CDR3aa: CASSQGDTSGGHNEQFF

v_gene: TRBV6-5
d_gene: TRBD2
len: 15
abundance: -
j_gene: TRBJ2-1
CDR3nt: TGTGCCAGTACCCCGGGGGGGGGTTTCAACAATGAGCAGTTCTTC
CDR3aa: CASTPGGGFNNEQFF

v_gene: TRBV7-7
d_gene: -
len: 15
abundance: -
j_gene: TRBJ2-2
CDR3nt: TGTGCCAGCAGCGAGAGACAGTTGAACACCGGGGAGCTGTTTTTT
CDR3aa: CASSERQLNTGELFF

v_gene: TRBV5-4
d_gene: TRBD1
len: 14
abundance: -
j_gene: TRBJ1-1
CDR3nt: TGTGCCAGCAGTCCGGGACAGGGGCGTATAGGGGCTTTCTTT
CDR3aa: CASSPGQGRIGAFF

v_gene: TRBV10-2
d_gene: TRBD1
len: 15
abundance: -
j_gene: TRBJ1-1
CDR3nt: TGCGCCAGCAGTGGGGGGCACAGGGGGCTGAGTGAAGCTTTCTTT
CDR3aa: CASSGGHRGLSEAFF

v_gene: TRBV14
d_gene: -
len: 10
abundance: -
j_gene: TRBJ2-5
CDR3nt: TGTGCCAGCGGGGGGGAGACCCAGTACTTC
CDR3aa: CASGGETQYF

v_gene: TRBV6-5
d_gene: TRBD2
len: 14
abundance: -
j_gene: TRBJ2-1
CDR3nt: TGTGCCAGCAGTTACCTTGCCCAGCGGGGAGAGCAGTTCTTC
CDR3aa: CASSYLAQRGEQFF

v_gene: TRBV11-1
d_gene: TRBD1
len: 14
abundance: -
j_gene: TRBJ2-5
CDR3nt: TGTGCCAGCAGCTCAGACAGGGGAAGAGAGACCCAGTACTTC
CDR3aa: CASSSDRGRETQYF

v_gene: TRBV25-1
d_gene: -
len: 14
abundance: -
j_gene: TRBJ1-5
CDR3nt: TGTGCCAGCAGTACGCAGGGCACGAATCAGCCCCAGCATTTT
CDR3aa: CASSTQGTNQPQHF

v_gene: TRBV27
d_gene: TRBD2
len: 13
abundance: once
j_gene: TRBJ2-1
CDR3nt: TGTGCCAGCAGCGGGGGGGGGTGGGATGAGCAGTTCTTC
CDR3aa: CASSGGGWDEQFF

v_gene: TRBV6-5
d_gene: -
len: 14
abundance: -
j_gene: TRBJ1-4
CDR3nt: TGTGCCAGCAGGACCCCCGGGTCTAATGAAAAACTGTTTTTT
CDR3aa: CASRTPGSNEKLFF

v_gene: TRBV9
d_gene: TRBD2
len: 17
abundance: -
j_gene: TRBJ2-2
CDR3nt: TGTGCCAGCAGCCCCCCACGGCGGGGGTACGGCACCGGGGAGCTGTTTTTT
CDR3aa: CASSPPRRGYGTGELFF

v_gene: TRBV6-2/TRBV6-3
d_gene: -
len: 17
abundance: -
j_gene: TRBJ1-6
CDR3nt: TGTGCCAGCAGTTACTCTCCAGTAAGCTCCTATAATTCACCCCTCCACTTT
CDR3aa: CASSYSPVSSYNSPLHF

v_gene: TRBV19
d_gene: -
len: 14
abundance: -
j_gene: TRBJ1-2
CDR3nt: TGTGCCAGTAGTATAGATACGGCGGGCTATGGCTACACCTTC
CDR3aa: CASSIDTAGYGYTF

v_gene: TRBV4-2
d_gene: TRBD2
len: 16
abundance: -
j_gene: TRBJ2-3
CDR3nt: TGTGCCAGCAGCCCTCGGACTAGCGGGGGTACAGATACGCAGTATTTT
CDR3aa: CASSPRTSGGTDTQYF

v_gene: TRBV7-2
d_gene: -
len: 14
abundance: -
j_gene: TRBJ2-3
CDR3nt: TGTGCCAGCAGCCCTCTTAGCTGGTCAGATACGCAGTATTTT
CDR3aa: CASSPLSWSDTQYF

v_gene: TRBV7-8
d_gene: TRBD2
len: 16
abundance: -
j_gene: TRBJ2-3
CDR3nt: TGTGCCAGCAGCTTAATTGGCGGGGGGGCCGCAGATACGCAGTATTTT
CDR3aa: CASSLIGGGAADTQYF

v_gene: TRBV7-3
d_gene: -
len: 14
abundance: -
j_gene: TRBJ1-1
CDR3nt: TGTGCCAGCAGCTACGACGGGGGGAACACTGAAGCTTTCTTT
CDR3aa: CASSYDGGNTEAFF

v_gene: TRBV20-1
d_gene: -
len: 11
abundance: -
j_gene: TRBJ2-2
CDR3nt: TGCAGTGCATCATTTCACGGGGAGCTGTTTTTT
CDR3aa: CSASFHGELFF

v_gene: TRBV13
d_gene: TRBD2
len: 16
abundance: -
j_gene: TRBJ2-3
CDR3nt: TGTGCCAGCAGCTCGACCGCGTTGGCGGGGGCAGATACGCAGTATTTT
CDR3aa: CASSSTALAGADTQYF

v_gene: TRBV28
d_gene: -
len: 15
abundance: -
j_gene: TRBJ2-2
CDR3nt: TGTGCCAGCAGGACCGGGGGTCCTAACACCGGGGAGCTGTTTTTT
CDR3aa: CASRTGGPNTGELFF

v_gene: TRBV4-1
d_gene: -
len: 13
abundance: -
j_gene: TRBJ2-5
CDR3nt: TGCGCCAGCAGCCATGCGCACCAAGAGACCCAGTACTTC
CDR3aa: CASSHAHQETQYF

v_gene: TRBV3-1/TRBV3-2
d_gene: TRBD1
len: 15
abundance: -
j_gene: TRBJ1-2
CDR3nt: TGTGCCAGCAGCCAGGCGAGGGACAGACACTATGGCTACACCTTC
CDR3aa: CASSQARDRHYGYTF